Reported below is one T cell receptor beta chain. This specimen comes from a study of blood T cell repertoires in COVID-19. The CDR3 extends over 14 amino acids. Germline assignment: CDR1 SGHTA and CDR2 FQGNSA. Trimming left V 5 bases short and J 2 bases short, with 10 bases between. Method: immunoSEQ multiplex PCR; TCRdb's copy keeps in-frame clones and lacks some. The repertoire holds tens of thousands of clones, with approximately 86% as singletons. The TCR comes from a human donor in a cohort sampled during active COVID-19. The gene calls are TRBV7-2 and TRBJ1-5, with D possibly being TRBD1 (6 bases). Sequenced material: peripheral blood. DNA of the CDR3: TGTGCCAGCAGCCCCAGGACAGGCAATCAGCCCCAGCATTTT. Translating it yields CASSPRTGNQPQHF.